A selection of T cell receptor beta chains follows, all from one sample in a study of T cell responses to AZD1222 COVID-19 vaccine. Assay used: immunoSEQ multiplex PCR; TCRdb lists only in-frame clones, some missing. The repertoire holds approximately 150,000 clones, with 88% as singletons. Sequencing used peripheral blood, obtained 28 days after the second dose of the MenACWY control vaccine. These receptors were taken from an adult who received the MenACWY meningococcal vaccine as a control. Each CDR3 is given with its conserved first and last residue. A D gene is named only where the DNA matches it firmly. Rows give clone size only sometimes, using once, few, many, or a class for an expanded clone.

v_gene: TRBV7-9
abundance: -
j_gene: TRBJ1-1
d_gene: TRBD1
CDR3nt: TGTGCCAGCAGCCCCAGGACAGGCGAGAACACTGAAGCTTTCTTT
CDR3aa: CASSPRTGENTEAFF

v_gene: TRBV11-2
abundance: -
j_gene: TRBJ2-7
d_gene: -
CDR3nt: TGTGCCAGCAGCTTAGACTGGCAGGGGTCGTACTTC
CDR3aa: CASSLDWQGSYF

v_gene: TRBV24-1
abundance: -
j_gene: TRBJ2-1
d_gene: TRBD2
CDR3nt: TGTGCCACCAGTGACCCGGGAGGCCAGGATTACAATGAGCAGTTCTTC
CDR3aa: CATSDPGGQDYNEQFF

v_gene: TRBV4-3
abundance: -
j_gene: TRBJ1-2
d_gene: -
CDR3nt: TGCGCCAGCAGCCAAGATTACGGAGATGGGGATGGCTACACCTTC
CDR3aa: CASSQDYGDGDGYTF

v_gene: TRBV30
abundance: -
j_gene: TRBJ2-1
d_gene: -
CDR3nt: TGTGCCTGGAGTGTTAAGAGGGGTTTCTACAATGAGCAGTTCTTC
CDR3aa: CAWSVKRGFYNEQFF

v_gene: TRBV19
abundance: -
j_gene: TRBJ2-7
d_gene: -
CDR3nt: TGTGCCAGCCTCAGCCCCCTATCCCACGAGCAGTACTTC
CDR3aa: CASLSPLSHEQYF

v_gene: TRBV2
abundance: once
j_gene: TRBJ1-1
d_gene: TRBD1
CDR3nt: TGTGCCAGCAGTCGGACAGGGGGGACTGAAGCTTTCTTT
CDR3aa: CASSRTGGTEAFF

v_gene: TRBV9
abundance: once
j_gene: TRBJ1-4
d_gene: -
CDR3nt: TGTGCCAGCAGCCCCCTGGCCCGGGGTGAAAAACTGTTTTTT
CDR3aa: CASSPLARGEKLFF

v_gene: TRBV10-3
abundance: -
j_gene: TRBJ1-1
d_gene: -
CDR3nt: TGTGCCGGGGGGAAGGGGCTGGGAACTGAAGCTTTCTTT
CDR3aa: CAGGKGLGTEAFF

v_gene: TRBV7-2
abundance: -
j_gene: TRBJ2-2
d_gene: TRBD2
CDR3nt: TGTGCCAGCAGCTTAGGCGTGGGAGGGACCGGGGAGCTGTTTTTT
CDR3aa: CASSLGVGGTGELFF

v_gene: TRBV19
abundance: -
j_gene: TRBJ2-3
d_gene: -
CDR3nt: TGTGCCAGTAGTGAAGGGGGGGCATGGCGGGGAACCACAGATACGCAGTATTTT
CDR3aa: CASSEGGAWRGTTDTQYF

v_gene: TRBV4-1
abundance: -
j_gene: TRBJ2-7
d_gene: TRBD1
CDR3nt: TGCGCCAGCAGCCAGGGACAGGGAACCTCCTACGAGCAGTACTTC
CDR3aa: CASSQGQGTSYEQYF

v_gene: TRBV11-2
abundance: -
j_gene: TRBJ1-1
d_gene: -
CDR3nt: TGTGCCAGCAGCTTGACAGCTATGAACACTGAAGCTTTCTTT
CDR3aa: CASSLTAMNTEAFF

v_gene: TRBV5-5
abundance: few
j_gene: TRBJ2-7
d_gene: TRBD1
CDR3nt: TGTGCCAGCAGCCTGCAGGGGGCCTACGAGCAGTACTTC
CDR3aa: CASSLQGAYEQYF

v_gene: TRBV18
abundance: -
j_gene: TRBJ1-4
d_gene: -
CDR3nt: TGTGCCAGCTCACCAACAGGGAGGGAAAAACTGTTTTTT
CDR3aa: CASSPTGREKLFF

v_gene: TRBV27
abundance: -
j_gene: TRBJ1-1
d_gene: -
CDR3nt: TGTGCCAGCAGTTTACAGGGAGGCACTGAAGCTTTCTTT
CDR3aa: CASSLQGGTEAFF

v_gene: TRBV19
abundance: -
j_gene: TRBJ2-7
d_gene: -
CDR3nt: TGTGCCAGTAGTGTGGGCAGATCCTACGAGCAGTACTTC
CDR3aa: CASSVGRSYEQYF

v_gene: TRBV27
abundance: -
j_gene: TRBJ1-5
d_gene: -
CDR3nt: TGTGCCAGCAGTTTATCCGGGGGCAATCAGCCCCAGCATTTT
CDR3aa: CASSLSGGNQPQHF

v_gene: TRBV30
abundance: -
j_gene: TRBJ2-7
d_gene: -
CDR3nt: TGTGCCTGGAGCGCCAGGGTCACCTACGAGCAGTACTTC
CDR3aa: CAWSARVTYEQYF

v_gene: TRBV19
abundance: -
j_gene: TRBJ1-1
d_gene: -
CDR3nt: TGTGCCGCCCAAACGTCCGGAACGAACACTGAAGCTTTCTTT
CDR3aa: CAAQTSGTNTEAFF

v_gene: TRBV13
abundance: -
j_gene: TRBJ2-3
d_gene: -
CDR3nt: TGTGCCAGCAGCTTATTTAAAAGTCTCCAGGAAGCTACGCAGTATTTT
CDR3aa: CASSLFKSLQEATQYF

v_gene: TRBV28
abundance: -
j_gene: TRBJ2-7
d_gene: TRBD2
CDR3nt: TGTGCCAGCACCCCCAGGACTAGCGGGAGCTACGAGCAGTACTTC
CDR3aa: CASTPRTSGSYEQYF

v_gene: TRBV9
abundance: -
j_gene: TRBJ2-2
d_gene: TRBD1
CDR3nt: TGTGCCAGCAGAAGCTTTACAGGGGGCATTACCGGGGAGCTGTTTTTT
CDR3aa: CASRSFTGGITGELFF

v_gene: TRBV6-5
abundance: -
j_gene: TRBJ2-3
d_gene: -
CDR3nt: TGTGCCAGCAGCCCCGGGTCAGATACGCAGTATTTT
CDR3aa: CASSPGSDTQYF

v_gene: TRBV6-4
abundance: -
j_gene: TRBJ1-1
d_gene: -
CDR3nt: TGTGCCAGCAGTCCCGAGGGGGGGCGGACTGAAGCTTTCTTT
CDR3aa: CASSPEGGRTEAFF

v_gene: TRBV7-9
abundance: -
j_gene: TRBJ2-4
d_gene: -
CDR3nt: TGTGCCAGCAGGCCTGGGGGGCTAGCCAAAAACATTCAGTACTTC
CDR3aa: CASRPGGLAKNIQYF

v_gene: TRBV29-1
abundance: -
j_gene: TRBJ2-7
d_gene: -
CDR3nt: TGCAGCGTTGAAGAACCGGCCGGGGGCGAGCAGTACTTC
CDR3aa: CSVEEPAGGEQYF

v_gene: TRBV25-1
abundance: -
j_gene: TRBJ2-7
d_gene: TRBD1
CDR3nt: TGTGCCAGCAGTGCCACAGGGGGCCTCGGCCTCGAGCAGTACTTC
CDR3aa: CASSATGGLGLEQYF

v_gene: TRBV28
abundance: -
j_gene: TRBJ1-1
d_gene: -
CDR3nt: TGTGCCAGCAGTGAAGGACCGACTGAAGCTTTCTTT
CDR3aa: CASSEGPTEAFF

v_gene: TRBV24-1
abundance: -
j_gene: TRBJ2-7
d_gene: TRBD2
CDR3nt: TGTGCCACCAGTGATCACGGGGGGACCTACGAGCAGTACTTC
CDR3aa: CATSDHGGTYEQYF

v_gene: TRBV19
abundance: -
j_gene: TRBJ2-5
d_gene: -
CDR3nt: TGTGCCAGTAGTACCCCCGGGGAGACCCAGTACTTC
CDR3aa: CASSTPGETQYF

v_gene: TRBV6-5
abundance: -
j_gene: TRBJ2-3
d_gene: TRBD2
CDR3nt: TGTGCCAGCAGTAACGCGGGAGGCCCAAAAAGGACGCAGTATTTT
CDR3aa: CASSNAGGPKRTQYF

v_gene: TRBV2
abundance: -
j_gene: TRBJ1-2
d_gene: -
CDR3nt: TGTGCCAGCAGTGAAGCATACATGACAGCAAACTATGGCTACACCTTC
CDR3aa: CASSEAYMTANYGYTF

v_gene: TRBV25-1
abundance: -
j_gene: TRBJ2-1
d_gene: TRBD2
CDR3nt: TGTGCCAGCGCCGCACCGGGACTAGCGGGGAGGAGGAACAATGAGCAGTTCTTC
CDR3aa: CASAAPGLAGRRNNEQFF

v_gene: TRBV4-1
abundance: once
j_gene: TRBJ2-7
d_gene: TRBD1
CDR3nt: TGCGCCAGCAGCCAGGCTTCAGGGGGCATCGAGCAGTACTTC
CDR3aa: CASSQASGGIEQYF

v_gene: TRBV27
abundance: few
j_gene: TRBJ1-2
d_gene: TRBD1
CDR3nt: TGTGCCAGCAGTTTTTACAGGGGGATAATTAACTATGGCTACACCTTC
CDR3aa: CASSFYRGIINYGYTF

v_gene: TRBV30
abundance: -
j_gene: TRBJ2-7
d_gene: -
CDR3nt: TGTGCCTGGACATCGCCGAGGTTAGGCACGCGAGGCTACGAGCAGTACTTC
CDR3aa: CAWTSPRLGTRGYEQYF

v_gene: TRBV28
abundance: -
j_gene: TRBJ1-1
d_gene: -
CDR3nt: TGTGCCAGCAGACTCCAGACAGGGAACACTGAAGCTTTCTTT
CDR3aa: CASRLQTGNTEAFF

v_gene: TRBV19
abundance: once
j_gene: TRBJ2-2
d_gene: -
CDR3nt: TGTGCCAGTAGTATGCAGGGGGGCACCGGGGAGCTGTTTTTT
CDR3aa: CASSMQGGTGELFF

v_gene: TRBV18
abundance: -
j_gene: TRBJ1-4
d_gene: -
CDR3nt: TGTGCCAGCTCACCACTCAAGGGGCCGAATGAAAAACTGTTTTTT
CDR3aa: CASSPLKGPNEKLFF

v_gene: TRBV2
abundance: -
j_gene: TRBJ1-2
d_gene: -
CDR3nt: TGTGCCAGCAGTGAAAACAGTAAGGCCTATGGCTACACCTTC
CDR3aa: CASSENSKAYGYTF

v_gene: TRBV19
abundance: -
j_gene: TRBJ1-2
d_gene: -
CDR3nt: TGTGCCAGTAGTGTATGGGGGCAGGGCTATGGCTACACCTTC
CDR3aa: CASSVWGQGYGYTF

v_gene: TRBV7-2
abundance: -
j_gene: TRBJ2-2
d_gene: TRBD2
CDR3nt: TGTGCCAGCACTAGGGCGGCTAGCGGGAGGGCCGGGGAGCTGTTTTTT
CDR3aa: CASTRAASGRAGELFF

v_gene: TRBV5-1
abundance: -
j_gene: TRBJ1-5
d_gene: -
CDR3nt: TGCGCCAGCAGCCCCGGGACACCCAATCAGCCCCAGCATTTT
CDR3aa: CASSPGTPNQPQHF